This is a list of T cell receptor beta chains from one sample in a study of T cell responses to AZD1222 COVID-19 vaccine. Assay used: immunoSEQ multiplex PCR; TCRdb lists only in-frame clones, some missing. The sample records 130,000 to 150,000 clones, approximately 90% being singletons. The material sequenced was peripheral blood, taken on day 0 of AZD1222 vaccination. These receptors were collected from an adult in good health. The CDR3 runs from the conserved cysteine through the conserved F or W. The D gene is left open where the match is weak. Only some rows state a clone size, as once, few, many or a class for expanded clones.

v_call,d_call,clone_size,j_call,cdr3_nt,cdr3_aa
TRBV6-5,TRBD1,NA,TRBJ2-5,TGTGCCAGCAGTAGGACAGGGGGCCCGGAGACCCAGTACTTC,CASSRTGGPETQYF
TRBV27,NA,NA,TRBJ1-1,TGTGCCAGCAGTTGGCGGGGTTACACTGAAGCTTTCTTT,CASSWRGYTEAFF
TRBV7-2,NA,few,TRBJ2-3,TGTGCCAGCAGCACCCGGGACACCACGCAGTATTTT,CASSTRDTTQYF
TRBV6-5,NA,NA,TRBJ1-2,TGTGCCAGCAGTTACGGGCCGCGGGGCTACACCTTC,CASSYGPRGYTF
TRBV19,TRBD1,NA,TRBJ1-1,TGTGCCAGTTCCGGACAGGTCGGTGAAGCTTTCTTT,CASSGQVGEAFF
TRBV5-4,NA,NA,TRBJ1-1,TGTGCCAGCAGCCCCCCGGGGGTGGGCACTGAAGCTTTCTTT,CASSPPGVGTEAFF
TRBV19,NA,NA,TRBJ1-5,TGTGCCAGTAGTATCGGCAGCGGGAATCAGCCCCAGCATTTT,CASSIGSGNQPQHF
TRBV29-1,NA,NA,TRBJ2-7,TGCAGCGCTGGGGGCCCTTCCCCCTACGAGCAGTACTTC,CSAGGPSPYEQYF
TRBV4-1,NA,NA,TRBJ1-4,TGCGCCAGCAGCCGCTTCGGACAGCTTGCAACTAATGAAAAACTGTTTTTT,CASSRFGQLATNEKLFF
TRBV10-3,TRBD1,NA,TRBJ1-1,TGTGCCATCAGTGTGTCAGGGGGTTTTGGCACTGAAGCTTTCTTT,CAISVSGGFGTEAFF
TRBV6-2/TRBV6-3,NA,NA,TRBJ1-5,TGTGCCAGCAGTTACTCGAGTACCGGAGTCCAGCCCCAGCATTTT,CASSYSSTGVQPQHF
TRBV10-3,TRBD2,NA,TRBJ2-5,TGTGCCATCAGAGAAGGGGCTAGCGGGGCGCAAGAGACCCAGTACTTC,CAIREGASGAQETQYF
TRBV3-1/TRBV3-2,NA,NA,TRBJ1-6,TGTGCCAGCAGCCTCCAATCGGGACACAATAATTCACCCCTCCACTTT,CASSLQSGHNNSPLHF
TRBV11-2,NA,NA,TRBJ2-1,TGTGCCAGCAGCTTAGATTGGAGGGGGGCTTTGGCAAATGAGCAGTTCTTC,CASSLDWRGALANEQFF
TRBV4-2,TRBD2,NA,TRBJ2-3,TGTGCCAGCAGCCACGGACTAGCGCCCAGCACAGATACGCAGTATTTT,CASSHGLAPSTDTQYF
TRBV30,NA,NA,TRBJ1-2,TGTGCCTGGAGTCTTGGGGGCGGCTACACCTTC,CAWSLGGGYTF
TRBV5-1,NA,NA,TRBJ2-2,TGCGCCAGCAGCTTGGTCCGGACCAGGGGCGCCGGGGAGCTGTTTTTT,CASSLVRTRGAGELFF
TRBV28,NA,NA,TRBJ2-6,TGTGCCAGCAGTTTACCACCGTGGGGCAGTCCTTCTGGGGCCAACGTCCTGACTTTC,CASSLPPWGSPSGANVLTF
TRBV28,NA,NA,TRBJ1-1,TGTGCCAGCAGTTTGGGGTCGGGCGGAAGAATTGAAGCTTTCTTT,CASSLGSGGRIEAFF
TRBV4-1,NA,NA,TRBJ1-1,TGCGCCAGCAGCCGAGGAATGGGGGGGCTTTTGAACACTGAAGCTTTCTTT,CASSRGMGGLLNTEAFF
TRBV18,NA,NA,TRBJ2-2,TGTGCCAGCTCACCAAGGGGGTTGAACACCGGGGAGCTGTTTTTT,CASSPRGLNTGELFF
TRBV2,NA,few,TRBJ1-2,TGTGCCAGCACCCCGGACAGAGGTGGCTACACCTTC,CASTPDRGGYTF
TRBV7-3,NA,NA,TRBJ1-1,TGTGCCAGCAGCTTAACCGCTGGTCAGAACACTGAAGCTTTCTTT,CASSLTAGQNTEAFF
TRBV7-3,NA,many,TRBJ2-7,TGTGCCAGCAGCTTAACCCCCGGGCCCACGCGCGAGCAGTACTTC,CASSLTPGPTREQYF
TRBV9,NA,NA,TRBJ1-1,TGTGCCAGCAGCGTAGGGGCAGGGAACACTGAAGCTTTCTTT,CASSVGAGNTEAFF
TRBV16,TRBD1,NA,TRBJ1-1,TGTGCCAGCAGCCGTTCGGGACAGGGGAACACTGAAGCTTTCTTT,CASSRSGQGNTEAFF
TRBV3-1/TRBV3-2,NA,NA,TRBJ2-1,TGTGCCAGCAGCCAGATAGGAGGAGGGTACAATGAGCAGTTCTTC,CASSQIGGGYNEQFF
TRBV19,NA,NA,TRBJ2-7,TGTGCCTCCGAACCCTCGGCAGGCTCCTACGAGCAGTACTTC,CASEPSAGSYEQYF
TRBV7-2,NA,NA,TRBJ1-2,TGTGCCAGCAGCGCCGACAGGTCAGCCGATGGCTACACCTTC,CASSADRSADGYTF
TRBV6-5,NA,NA,TRBJ1-1,TGTGCCAGCAGTTACTCGGACGGCGACACTGAAGCTTTCTTT,CASSYSDGDTEAFF
TRBV3-1/TRBV3-2,TRBD2,NA,TRBJ2-3,TGTGCCAGCAGCCCCGGGACTAGCGGGGGTATAAACCGGGGTACGCAGTATTTT,CASSPGTSGGINRGTQYF
TRBV21-1,NA,NA,TRBJ2-2,TGTGCCAGCAGCAAAGCTCGGGGGGAGACGAACACCGGGGAGCTGTTTTTT,CASSKARGETNTGELFF
TRBV6-7,NA,few,TRBJ2-7,TGTGCCAATGTACAGGGCCCTGTTTACGAGCAGTACTTC,CANVQGPVYEQYF
TRBV2,NA,NA,TRBJ2-3,TGTGCCAGCAGTGTGTTACCCGGCAGCACAGATACGCAGTATTTT,CASSVLPGSTDTQYF
TRBV5-1,TRBD1,NA,TRBJ1-1,TGCGCCAGCAGCTGGGGACAGATCGGAACTGAAGCTTTCTTT,CASSWGQIGTEAFF
TRBV28,TRBD1,NA,TRBJ1-1,TGTGCCAGCAGTACACTACAGGGGCCAGCTTTCTTT,CASSTLQGPAFF
TRBV6-2/TRBV6-3,NA,NA,TRBJ1-1,TGTGCCAGCAGTAATCTCACGCCACAACGTGAAGCTTTCTTT,CASSNLTPQREAFF
TRBV7-9,NA,few,TRBJ1-6,TGTGCCAGCAGCTGGGGGGCAGATAATAATTCACCCCTCCACTTT,CASSWGADNNSPLHF
TRBV30,NA,NA,TRBJ1-3,TGTGCCTGGAGTCGAGTCTCTGGAAACACCATATATTTT,CAWSRVSGNTIYF
TRBV7-9,NA,NA,TRBJ2-7,TGTGCCAGCAGTTTTACTCCCTTACCGGGACGTCGGGAGTACGAGCAGTACTTC,CASSFTPLPGRREYEQYF
TRBV7-9,NA,NA,TRBJ1-4,TGTGCCAGCAGCTTAGGGGTGCAGGCAGCAACTAATGAAAAACTGTTTTTT,CASSLGVQAATNEKLFF
TRBV18,NA,NA,TRBJ1-3,TGTGCCAGCTCCGGGGACTCAAGCTTTGGAAACACCATATATTTT,CASSGDSSFGNTIYF
TRBV6-2/TRBV6-3,NA,NA,TRBJ1-5,TGTGCCAGCAGTTACGGTTCGGGGACACAGCCCCAGCATTTT,CASSYGSGTQPQHF
TRBV2,NA,NA,TRBJ1-1,TGTGCCAGCAGTGGCGGGGGGAATAAAGGGCCTTCGATCACTGAAGCTTTCTTT,CASSGGGNKGPSITEAFF
TRBV3-1/TRBV3-2,TRBD2,few,TRBJ2-1,TGTGCCAGCAGCCAAGATGGAGGACTAGCGGGGGGGCTTATATCCAATGAGCAGTTCTTC,CASSQDGGLAGGLISNEQFF
TRBV11-3,NA,NA,TRBJ1-3,TGTGCCAGCAGCCCGGGTTTTGGAAACACCATATATTTT,CASSPGFGNTIYF
TRBV4-3,NA,NA,TRBJ2-3,TGCGCCAGCAGCCAAGAGCAGACGGGGGATACGCAGTATTTT,CASSQEQTGDTQYF
TRBV4-1,TRBD1,NA,TRBJ1-2,TGCGCCAGCAGCCAAGACCCAGGGGGCAGGGGCTACACCTTC,CASSQDPGGRGYTF
TRBV6-5,TRBD1,NA,TRBJ1-2,TGTGCCACCTCGGACAGGGGCTATGGCTACACCTTC,CATSDRGYGYTF
TRBV5-1,NA,NA,TRBJ2-7,TGCGCCAGCAGCTTGGCAACGGACGGCTCCTACGAGCAGTACTTC,CASSLATDGSYEQYF
TRBV6-2/TRBV6-3,TRBD1,NA,TRBJ1-2,TGTGCCAGCAGTTACCGGCCAGGGGGCTCTTGGTATGGCTACACCTTC,CASSYRPGGSWYGYTF
TRBV18,TRBD1,NA,TRBJ1-2,TGTGCCAGCTCACTTGCCGACAGGGGCCATGGCTACACCTTC,CASSLADRGHGYTF
TRBV11-3,NA,once,TRBJ2-2,TGTGCCAGCAGTTTGTCGCGGGACACCGGGGAGCTGTTTTTT,CASSLSRDTGELFF
TRBV2,NA,NA,TRBJ1-2,TGTGCCAGCAGTGAAGACCGGAGGGGAGCCACTAACTATGGCTACACCTTC,CASSEDRRGATNYGYTF
TRBV7-2,TRBD2,NA,TRBJ2-1,TGTGCCAGCAGCGTAACCAGCGGGGCCGTGCTTGTGCAGTTCTTC,CASSVTSGAVLVQFF
TRBV25-1,TRBD1,NA,TRBJ1-2,TGTGCCAGCAGTGCCACAGGGGGTGGCTATGGCTACACCTTC,CASSATGGGYGYTF
TRBV6-6,NA,NA,TRBJ2-3,TGTGCCAGCAGCCAACGGGGGGCCAGCACAGATACGCAGTATTTT,CASSQRGASTDTQYF
TRBV19,NA,once,TRBJ2-6,TGTGCCAGTAGTTCTCCTGGGGCCAACGTCCTGACTTTC,CASSSPGANVLTF
TRBV6-5,NA,NA,TRBJ1-1,TGTGCCAGCAACGAACCCGCCAGGGAAGCTTTCTTT,CASNEPAREAFF
TRBV7-9,NA,NA,TRBJ2-6,TGTGCCAGCAGACTTCAGGGGGGCTCTGGGGCCAACGTCCTGACTTTC,CASRLQGGSGANVLTF